This T cell receptor beta chain was identified during a study of T-cell memory formation after mild COVID-19. TCRdb analysed the 5' RACE reads with MiXCR anew, one entry per CDR3 protein. The sample has 300,000 to 400,000 distinct CDR3 sequences, about 16% seen once. This clonotype has ten or more counts. Trimming stripped 6 bases from V and 5 bases from J, with 19 bases between. This CDR3 has 15 residues. CDR1 is SEHNR and CDR2 is FQNEAQ in the germline V gene (reference sequence). The sample comprised PBMCs or a T cell subset sorted from them (not recorded which). This sequence joins TRBV7-9 and TRBJ1-1; D is perhaps TRBD1 (6 bases). The clonotype originates from a man aged 18-30 years who had mild COVID-19 (a few samples of this study predate the infection). Cell type and time point are not known. CDR3 residues: CASRPKDRLGTEAFF. DNA of the CDR3: TGTGCCAGCAGGCCTAAGGACAGACTTGGGACTGAAGCTTTCTTT.